These 19 T cell receptor beta chains originate from one sample sequenced in a study of immune evolution from preneoplasia to lung adenocarcinoma. Assay used: immunoSEQ multiplex PCR; TCRdb lists only in-frame clones, some missing. The data contain some 5,000 clones, roughly 90% of them singletons. The sequencing input was FFPE invasive lung adenocarcinoma tissue. These TCRs come from a person aged 50-59 years with lung adenocarcinoma.

The V and J genes are TRBV29-1 and TRBJ1-2; 7 bases align to TRBD1. V lost 4 bases and J lost 4; bases outside the gene matches: 6. CDR1 is SQVTM, CDR2 ANQGSEA, per germline. The CDR3 spans 13 residues. CDR3 region: CSVAGTDFYGYTF. The CDR3, as DNA: TGCAGCGTTGCCGGGACAGACTTCTATGGCTACACCTTC.

The chain has TRBV6-6 and TRBJ2-1; possible D gene TRBD1, 5 bases. Germline V CDR1 and CDR2: MNHNY, SVGAGI (reference sequence). The V gene lost 7 bases and the J gene lost 7 bases, with 17 bases spanning the gap. The CDR3 length is 14 residues. The CDR3 sequence: CASTISPRGNEQFF. The CDR3 DNA reads as TGTGCCAGCACCATCTCGCCTAGGGGAAATGAGCAGTTCTTC.

The table lists this clone with a few counts. The chain recombines TRBV27 with TRBJ2-1; no clear D. Germline values: CDR1 MNHEY, CDR2 SMNVEV (reference sequence). The germline V and J ends were trimmed by 10 bases and 5 bases, with 0 bases remaining between them. The CDR3 is 8 amino acids. Here the CDR3 DNA reads TGTGCCAACAATGAGCAGTTCTTC. Encoded protein: CANNEQFF.

J is TRBJ2-6 and V is TRBV19; D unclear. Between the trimmed V and J ends, which lost 10 bases and 0 bases, there was a span of 10 bases. This CDR3 is built from 14 residues. Per germline, CDR1 LNHDA and CDR2 SQIVND (reference sequence). The CDR3 here is CATTFGSGANVLTF. CDR3 DNA sequence: TGTGCCACCACTTTCGGCTCTGGGGCCAACGTCCTGACTTTC.

The chain combines TRBV10-3 with TRBJ1-4; D is possibly TRBD1 (5 bases). V lost 5 bases, J lost 8 bases, and 12 bases lay in between. This CDR3 is built from 13 residues. Per germline, CDR1 ENHRY and CDR2 SYGVKD. The CDR3 is CAISRQREEKLFF. The DNA of the CDR3 is TGTGCCATCAGTCGACAGAGGGAGGAAAAACTGTTTTTT.

The chain employs TRBV2 and TRBJ1-5; tentatively, D is TRBD1 (5 bases). Deletions cut 6 bases from V and 14 bases from J, with 14 bases between. CDR1 is SNHLY, CDR2 FYNNEI, per germline. The CDR3 has 11 residues. CDR3 sequence: CASRRDGREHF. The CDR3 DNA is TGTGCCAGCAGGAGGGACGGACGAGAGCATTTT.

The chain employs TRBV10-3 and TRBJ2-7; weak D call: TRBD2 (5 bases). Germline assignment: CDR1 ENHRY and CDR2 SYGVKD. V shed 3 bases and J shed 4 bases, with 13 bases lying between them. The length of the CDR3 is 14 residues. CDR3 sequence reads: CAISDPRGKYEQYF. CDR3 in DNA: TGTGCCATCAGTGACCCCCGAGGGAAGTACGAGCAGTACTTC.

J is TRBJ1-1 and V is TRBV9; D call uncertain. The CDR3 is made up of 14 amino acids. V lost 0 bases, J lost 2 bases, and 8 bases lay in between. Looked up from germline, CDR1 is SGDLS and CDR2 is YYNGEE. The CDR3, as DNA: TGTGCCAGCAGCGTAGTCGAGAGAAACACTGAAGCTTTCTTT. This sequence encodes CASSVVERNTEAFF.

The genes are TRBV4-1 and TRBJ2-2; 10 bases align to TRBD2. The CDR3 covers 17 residues. The junction had 9 bases not matched to a gene; V was cut back by 0 bases and J by 8 bases. Germline CDR1 and CDR2: MGHRA and YSYEKL. In nucleotides, the CDR3 is TGCGCCAGCAGCCAAGATAGGGATAGCGGGAGGAAAGGGGAGCTGTTTTTT. Its protein is CASSQDRDSGRKGELFF.

V and J are TRBV25-1 and TRBJ2-7, with 9 bases lining up with TRBD1. The CDR3 length is 14 residues. The V gene end was trimmed by 5 bases and the J gene end by 3 bases; junction bases not matched to a gene: 5. CDR1 is MGHDK and CDR2 is SYGVNS in the germline V gene. The CDR3 nucleotides are TGTGCCAGCAGTTCCCAGACAGGGGGCTACGAGCAGTACTTC. Protein sequence: CASSSQTGGYEQYF.

The chain carries TRBV28 and TRBJ1-5; D might be TRBD1 (5 bases). CDR1 and CDR2 from the germline V gene are MDHEN and SYDVKM. The CDR3 is made up of 13 amino acids. Trimming shortened V by 5 bases and J by 3 bases, and 8 bases separated the two germline ends. Here the CDR3 DNA reads TGTGCCAGCAGTAGACAGCTCAATCAGCCCCAGCATTTT. Translated: CASSRQLNQPQHF. Full variable domain (remainder filled in from reference TRBV28 and TRBJ1-5): DVKVTQSSRYLVKRTGEKVFLECVQDMDHENMFWYRQDPGLGLRLIYFSYDVKMKEKGDIPEGYSVSREKKERFSLILESASTNQTSMYLCASSRQLNQPQHFGDGTRLSIL.

This chain joins TRBV29-1 and TRBJ2-1, with D hard to call. Germline V gives CDR1 SQVTM, CDR2 ANQGSEA. The CDR3 totals 15 residues. V was shortened by 5 bases and J by 0 bases, with 14 bases between the two germline ends. The DNA for the CDR3 is TGCAGCGTTACCCGAGGAGCGAGCTCCTACAATGAGCAGTTCTTC. Amino acid sequence: CSVTRGASSYNEQFF.

V and J are TRBV6-5 and TRBJ2-1; TRBD1 matches 8 bases. Germline CDR1 reads MNHEY; CDR2 reads SVGAGI. This CDR3 is 15 amino acids long. V shed 6 bases and J 4 bases; nucleotides not matched to a gene: 8. The CDR3 DNA reads as TGTGCCAGCAGCATAAAAGGACAGGGTTACAATGAGCAGTTCTTC. This gives the protein CASSIKGQGYNEQFF.

The chain uses TRBV29-1 and TRBJ2-3, with D maybe TRBD2 (6 bases). Germline V gene sequence: CDR1 SQVTM, CDR2 ANQGSEA. The CDR3 length is 15 residues. With 0 bases removed from V and 2 bases from J, the gap between germline ends came to 12 bases. The CDR3 region is CSVEDRLANTDTQYF. CDR3 nucleotide sequence: TGCAGCGTTGAAGACAGGCTAGCGAACACAGATACGCAGTATTTT.

The chain uses TRBV6-6 and TRBJ1-1; D gene uncertain. This CDR3 spans 14 amino acids. Germline CDR1 and CDR2: MNHNY and SVGAGI (reference sequence). With 0 bases removed from V and 4 bases from J, the gap between germline ends came to 9 bases. The CDR3 DNA follows: TGTGCCAGCAGTTACTCCAGCGCGTCCACTGAAGCTTTCTTT. Translation gives CASSYSSASTEAFF.

The chain recombines TRBV5-4 with TRBJ2-2; 7 bases are a match to TRBD2. The junction had 8 bases not matched to a gene; V was cut back by 4 bases and J by 5 bases. The V gene's germline CDR1 is SGHNT and CDR2 YYREEE (reference sequence). This CDR3 has 15 amino acids. CDR3 coding DNA: TGTGCCAGCAGCCTTGGGGGGGGAGGAACCGGGGAGCTGTTTTTT. Translated: CASSLGGGGTGELFF.

Turning to this clone: One junction end does not reproduce the germline sequence, and a read error may be involved. At the DNA level, this CDR3 is encoded by other sequences in the same sample as well. The V call is TRBV2, the J call TRBJ2-7; D could derive from TRBD1 or TRBD2 (5 bases each). The CDR3 covers 13 residues. Germline V lookup: CDR1 SNHLY, CDR2 FYNNEI. CDR3: CASRGTWIYEQYF. As DNA, the CDR3 is TGCGCCAGCAGAGGGACCTGGATCTACGAGCAGTACTTC.

The V and J genes are TRBV10-3 and TRBJ1-1; D remains unclear. V was clipped by 0 bases and J by 4 bases, with 3 bases between them. The CDR3 consists of 12 residues. The germline V gene has CDR1 ENHRY and CDR2 SYGVKD. The CDR3 sequence: CAISESGTEAFF. The CDR3 DNA follows: TGTGCCATCAGTGAGTCGGGCACTGAAGCTTTCTTT.

The chain joins TRBV9 to TRBJ2-7, with D possibly called TRBD1 or TRBD2 (5 bases each). CDR1 is SGDLS, CDR2 YYNGEE, per germline. V was pared by 2 bases and J by 5 bases, with 11 bases between. This CDR3 has 13 amino acids. CDR3 amino acids: CASSVQGDDEQYF. CDR3 sequence (DNA): TGTGCCAGCAGCGTGCAGGGAGACGACGAGCAGTACTTC.